This TCR beta chain was recorded in a study of control samples from healthy donors and cancer patients. V gave up 4 bases and J gave up 5 bases; unmatched junction bases: 10. Germline CDR1 and CDR2: SGDLS and YYNGEE. The CDR3 is 18 residues long. The repertoire was sequenced with immunoSEQ multiplex PCR; TCRdb's copy has only in-frame clones and lacks some. The sample consists of tens of thousands of clones, about nine tenths of them appearing once. The receptor was derived from a woman in her seventies in good health. The chain employs TRBV9 and TRBJ2-3; 16 nucleotides line up with TRBD2. Material: blood. The CDR3 DNA follows: TGTGCCAGCAGCCCGCCGGGACTAGCGGGGGGGCGAGGAGATACGCAGTATTTT. Protein product: CASSPPGLAGGRGDTQYF.